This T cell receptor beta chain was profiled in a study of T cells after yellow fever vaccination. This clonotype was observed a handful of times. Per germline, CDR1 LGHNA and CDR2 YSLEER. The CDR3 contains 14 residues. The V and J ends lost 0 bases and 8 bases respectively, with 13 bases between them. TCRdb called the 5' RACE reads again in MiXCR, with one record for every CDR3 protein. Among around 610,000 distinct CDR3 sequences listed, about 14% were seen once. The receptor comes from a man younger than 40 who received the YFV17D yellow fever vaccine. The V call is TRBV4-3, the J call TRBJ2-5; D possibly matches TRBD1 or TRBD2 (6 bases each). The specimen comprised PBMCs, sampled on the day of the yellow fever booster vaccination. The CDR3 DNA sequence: TGCGCCAGCAGCCAAGATGGTCACGGGGGCACCCAGTACTTC. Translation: CASSQDGHGGTQYF.